This TCR beta chain was obtained from a study of shared clonotypes between healthy human individuals. Healthy and HIV-negative, the adult donors had no recent acute infections or vaccinations. The V gene lost 4 bases and the J gene lost 7 bases, with 8 bases spanning the gap. The CDR3 covers 12 residues. CDR1 and CDR2 from the germline V gene are MNHEY and SVGAGI. Notes on this clone: The antigen is undetermined.

Investigators spread the genomic DNA of each subset evenly over several immunoSEQ plates. The data were produced by immunoSEQ multiplex PCR, yet TCRdb's version contains in-frame clones alone and is incomplete. The sample shows about 2,500,000 clones, roughly 92% of them seen only once. Findings and caveats of the study: Estimated clonotype richness was generally higher in naive than memory subsets. Sampling included only blood; tissue repertoires likely differ.

Source material: naive CD4+ T cells sorted from blood. Subset specified: CD45RA+ positively selected. V usage is TRBV6-5 and J usage is TRBJ2-1; D is perhaps TRBD1 (6 bases). This receptor was identified in a man younger than 35 in good health. The DNA for the CDR3 is TGTGCCAGCAGTTTCCAGGGGAATGAGCAGTTCTTC. This codes for CASSFQGNEQFF.